The rows below give T cell receptor beta chains drawn from one sample of a study of T cells in Graves' hyperthyroidism and ophthalmopathy. TCRdb re-analysed the multiplex PCR reads in MiXCR, keeping a single row per CDR3 protein. The sample shows 130,000 to 150,000 distinct CDR3 sequences, around 21% of them seen only once. The sequenced sample was blood. These receptors were collected from a woman in her forties or fifties with Graves' hyperthyroidism that later progressed to Graves' ophthalmopathy. Both conserved end residues are part of each CDR3. A D gene is named only where the DNA matches it firmly. Clone size appears in some rows only: once, few, many, or a class for an expanded clone.

. | TRBJ2-7 | 15 | TRBV12-3/TRBV12-4 | TRBD2 | TGTGCCAGCAGTTTAGGCGGGAGTGGGTCCTACGAGCAGTACTTC | CASSLGGSGSYEQYF
. | TRBJ2-3 | 15 | TRBV11-2 | . | TGTGCCAGCAGCTTAGAGGCCACTAGCACAGATACGCAGTATTTT | CASSLEATSTDTQYF
many | TRBJ2-1 | 14 | TRBV20-1 | TRBD2 | TGCAGTGCTCTAGCGGGAGGTATACCCAATGAGCAGTTCTTC | CSALAGGIPNEQFF
. | TRBJ2-1 | 15 | TRBV6-1 | . | TGTGCCAGCACTCCCAAAAGAGCTCCGACGAATGAGCAGTTCTTC | CASTPKRAPTNEQFF
few | TRBJ2-7 | 15 | TRBV11-2 | TRBD2 | TGTGCCAGCAGCTTAGAGACTAGCGGACACTACGAGCAGTACTTC | CASSLETSGHYEQYF
. | TRBJ2-7 | 14 | TRBV7-8 | . | TGTGCCAGCAGCTTAGGAGTCAGATCCTACGAGCAGTACTTC | CASSLGVRSYEQYF
few | TRBJ2-7 | 14 | TRBV30 | . | TGTGCCTGGAGTGTACGTCGGGGGTCCTACGAGCAGTACTTC | CAWSVRRGSYEQYF
. | TRBJ2-5 | 15 | TRBV6-9 | . | TGTGCCAGCAGTTATGGAGCTAGCGCCCAAGAGACCCAGTACTTC | CASSYGASAQETQYF
many | TRBJ2-2 | 15 | TRBV18 | . | TGTGCCAGCTCATCTGGGGCGTCCAACACCGGGGAGCTGTTTTTT | CASSSGASNTGELFF
many | TRBJ1-6 | 13 | TRBV6-1 | TRBD1 | TGTGCCAGCATTGCGGACAGGGTGATGCCCCTCCACTTT | CASIADRVMPLHF
many | TRBJ2-2 | 15 | TRBV12-5 | TRBD2 | TGTGCTAGTGCCCCCAGCGGCGGGAGATCCGGGGAGCTGTTTTTT | CASAPSGGRSGELFF
many | TRBJ1-1 | 15 | TRBV27 | . | TGTGCCAGCAGTTTATTATGGGGGCCCAACACTGAAGCTTTCTTT | CASSLLWGPNTEAFF
many | TRBJ2-4 | 11 | TRBV12-3/TRBV12-4 | . | TGTGCCAGCAGTTTCGGAAACATTCAGTACTTC | CASSFGNIQYF
. | TRBJ2-1 | 15 | TRBV5-5 | . | TGTGCCAGCAGCTCAATGGCAGGCTCCTACAATGAGCAGTTCTTC | CASSSMAGSYNEQFF
. | TRBJ2-5 | 12 | TRBV4-1 | . | TGCGCCAGCAGCCAGAACCAAGAGACCCAGTACTTC | CASSQNQETQYF
. | TRBJ2-3 | 15 | TRBV20-1 | . | TGCAGTGCTAGATATCCGGGAGAGGTGGCAGATACGCAGTATTTT | CSARYPGEVADTQYF
many | TRBJ2-5 | 15 | TRBV3-1 | . | TGTGCCAGCAGCCATCCCACCCCACTAGCTGGGACCCAGTACTTC | CASSHPTPLAGTQYF
many | TRBJ2-7 | 15 | TRBV20-1 | TRBD2 | TGCAGTGCTAGCGCGACTAGCGGGATATTCGACGAGCAGTACTTC | CSASATSGIFDEQYF
. | TRBJ1-6 | 15 | TRBV27 | . | TGTGCCAGCAGCGACGATGGCTCCTATAATTCACCCCTCCACTTT | CASSDDGSYNSPLHF
few | TRBJ2-1 | 13 | TRBV7-3 | . | TGTGCCAGCAGCTTAAGGCTCTACAATGAGCAGTTCTTC | CASSLRLYNEQFF
many | TRBJ2-1 | 15 | TRBV28 | TRBD1 | TGTGCCAGCAGTCCCCGGGACAGACCATCTTATGAGCAGTTCTTC | CASSPRDRPSYEQFF
. | TRBJ1-5 | 15 | TRBV11-3 | . | TGTGCCAGCAGCTTAGGGGAGCAAAGCAATCAGCCCCAGCATTTT | CASSLGEQSNQPQHF
. | TRBJ2-5 | 15 | TRBV28 | TRBD2 | TGTGCCAGCAGTCGTCAAACTAGCGGAGAAGAGACCCAGTACTTC | CASSRQTSGEETQYF